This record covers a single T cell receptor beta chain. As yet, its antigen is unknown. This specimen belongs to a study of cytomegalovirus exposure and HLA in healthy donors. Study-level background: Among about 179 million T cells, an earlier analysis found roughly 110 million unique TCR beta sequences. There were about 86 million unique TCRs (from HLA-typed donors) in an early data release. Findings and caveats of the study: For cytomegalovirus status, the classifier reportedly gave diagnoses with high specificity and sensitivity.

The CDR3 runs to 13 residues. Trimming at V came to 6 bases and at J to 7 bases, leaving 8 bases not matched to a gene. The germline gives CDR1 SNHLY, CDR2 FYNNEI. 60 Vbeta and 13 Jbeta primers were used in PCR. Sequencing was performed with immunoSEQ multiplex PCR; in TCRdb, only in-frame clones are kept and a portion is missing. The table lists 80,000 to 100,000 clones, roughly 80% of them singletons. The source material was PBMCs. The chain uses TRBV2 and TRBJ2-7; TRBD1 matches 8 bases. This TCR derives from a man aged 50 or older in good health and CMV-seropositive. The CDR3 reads CASSRQGPEEQYF. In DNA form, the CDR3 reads TGTGCCAGCAGCCGACAGGGGCCTGAAGAGCAGTACTTC. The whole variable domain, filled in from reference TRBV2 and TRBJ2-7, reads EPEVTQTPSHQVTQMGQEVILRCVPISNHLYFYWYRQILGQKVEFLVSFYNNEISEKSEIFDDQFSVERPDGSNFTLKIRSTKLEDSAMYFCASSRQGPEEQYFGPGTRLTVT.